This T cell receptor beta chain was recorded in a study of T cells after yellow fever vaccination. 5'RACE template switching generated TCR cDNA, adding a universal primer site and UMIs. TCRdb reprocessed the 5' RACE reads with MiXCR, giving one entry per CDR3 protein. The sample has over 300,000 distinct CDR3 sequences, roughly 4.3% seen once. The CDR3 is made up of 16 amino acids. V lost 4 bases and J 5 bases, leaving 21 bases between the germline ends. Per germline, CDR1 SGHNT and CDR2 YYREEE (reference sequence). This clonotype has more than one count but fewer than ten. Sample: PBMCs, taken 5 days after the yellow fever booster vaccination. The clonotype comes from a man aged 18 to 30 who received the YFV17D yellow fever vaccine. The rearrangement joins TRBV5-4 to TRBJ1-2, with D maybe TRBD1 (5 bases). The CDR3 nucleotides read TGTGCCAGCAGCCCGAACCCGAAAGGTCGGGGGTATGGCTACACCTTC. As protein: CASSPNPKGRGYGYTF.